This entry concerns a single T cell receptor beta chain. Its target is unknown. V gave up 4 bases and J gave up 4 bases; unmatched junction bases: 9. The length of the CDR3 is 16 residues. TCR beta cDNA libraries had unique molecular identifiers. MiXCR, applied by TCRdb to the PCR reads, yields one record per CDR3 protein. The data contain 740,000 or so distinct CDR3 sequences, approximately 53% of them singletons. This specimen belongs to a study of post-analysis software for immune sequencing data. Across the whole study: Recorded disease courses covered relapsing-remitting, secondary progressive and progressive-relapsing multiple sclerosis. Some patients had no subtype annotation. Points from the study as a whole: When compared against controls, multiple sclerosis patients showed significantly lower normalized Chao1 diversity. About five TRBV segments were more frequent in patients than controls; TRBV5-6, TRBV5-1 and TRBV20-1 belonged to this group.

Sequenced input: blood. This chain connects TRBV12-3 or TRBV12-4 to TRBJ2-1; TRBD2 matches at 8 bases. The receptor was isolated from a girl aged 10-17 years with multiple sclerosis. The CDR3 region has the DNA TGTGCCAGCAGTTCCTCCGGGACTAGGGGGTACAATGAGCAGTTCTTC. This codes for CASSSSGTRGYNEQFF.